These T cell receptor beta chains were read from a single sample in a study of response to subunit inactivated influenza vaccine. One entry per CDR3 protein results from TCRdb running MiXCR on the RT-PCR reads. The sample holds more than 450,000 distinct CDR3 sequences; approximately 12% are singletons and the top ten take roughly 10%. The sequences come from PBMCs from blood, collected on the day of vaccination. These receptors all come from a man in his fifties or sixties who received an inactivated influenza vaccine. Each CDR3 is given without its conserved first and last residue. Each record gives: CDR3 protein, J gene, V gene, clone size. Not all rows give a size; the values are once, few, many and, for expanded clones, a class.

CDR3 protein: ASSADRGHEQY
J gene: TRBJ2-7
V gene: TRBV9
clone size: few

CDR3 protein: ATSLGSGINEQF
J gene: TRBJ2-1
V gene: TRBV28
clone size: few

CDR3 protein: ASSFNSGSGGLAQY
J gene: TRBJ2-5
V gene: TRBV5-1
clone size: few

CDR3 protein: ASSYSTVGPYNYGYT
J gene: TRBJ1-2
V gene: TRBV6-2/TRBV6-3
clone size: -

CDR3 protein: ASSPRQGAVGPQH
J gene: TRBJ1-5
V gene: TRBV12-3/TRBV12-4
clone size: many

CDR3 protein: SAPFGYSNQPQH
J gene: TRBJ1-5
V gene: TRBV20-1
clone size: many

CDR3 protein: ASSLFWTSDSYEQY
J gene: TRBJ2-7
V gene: TRBV7-2
clone size: -

CDR3 protein: ASRRSGGSHNEQF
J gene: TRBJ2-1
V gene: TRBV6-2/TRBV6-3
clone size: many

CDR3 protein: ASSLAPGGDVYEQY
J gene: TRBJ2-7
V gene: TRBV7-2
clone size: few

CDR3 protein: ASSDFTGLYNEQF
J gene: TRBJ2-1
V gene: TRBV6-2/TRBV6-3
clone size: few

CDR3 protein: ASSPNRRFQVENTEAF
J gene: TRBJ1-1
V gene: TRBV14
clone size: -

CDR3 protein: ASSLTGATYNEQF
J gene: TRBJ2-1
V gene: TRBV7-3
clone size: -

CDR3 protein: ASSLTAGSTYEQY
J gene: TRBJ2-7
V gene: TRBV7-9
clone size: -

CDR3 protein: AISEVAGGWVDTQY
J gene: TRBJ2-3
V gene: TRBV10-3
clone size: few

CDR3 protein: ASSTSGTVTYNEQF
J gene: TRBJ2-1
V gene: TRBV27
clone size: -

CDR3 protein: ASSFSTGGGEQY
J gene: TRBJ2-7
V gene: TRBV5-1
clone size: few

CDR3 protein: AITAGLRDTQY
J gene: TRBJ2-3
V gene: TRBV10-3
clone size: -

CDR3 protein: ASSLDAGGHNEQF
J gene: TRBJ2-1
V gene: TRBV5-1
clone size: few

CDR3 protein: ASSSGSAPRGETQY
J gene: TRBJ2-5
V gene: TRBV9
clone size: -

CDR3 protein: ASSRWTPDNEQF
J gene: TRBJ2-1
V gene: TRBV6-2/TRBV6-3
clone size: -

CDR3 protein: SAGQPNTEAF
J gene: TRBJ1-1
V gene: TRBV20-1
clone size: many

CDR3 protein: ASTQGTGELF
J gene: TRBJ2-2
V gene: TRBV3-1
clone size: few

CDR3 protein: ASSGDRENSNQPQH
J gene: TRBJ1-5
V gene: TRBV7-2
clone size: few

CDR3 protein: ASSHDNRVIYINEQF
J gene: TRBJ2-1
V gene: TRBV12-3/TRBV12-4
clone size: few

CDR3 protein: SARDLTGTSEKLF
J gene: TRBJ1-4
V gene: TRBV20-1
clone size: few

CDR3 protein: ASSIAYTDTQY
J gene: TRBJ2-3
V gene: TRBV19
clone size: few